This entry is about one T cell receptor beta chain. Its antigen is unidentified. Each CDR3 protein is one row after TCRdb ran MiXCR on the RT-PCR reads. The data hold approximately 300,000 distinct CDR3 sequences, with over 20% observed a single time. This specimen belongs to a study of response to subunit inactivated influenza vaccine. Study-level points and caveats: Few new T cells, the authors suggested, are recruited by each seasonal influenza vaccination.

The CDR3 extends over 16 amino acids. The germline V and J ends were trimmed by 1 base and 2 bases, with 15 bases remaining between them. Germline V lookup: CDR1 MDHEN, CDR2 SYDVKM. This chain joins TRBV28 and TRBJ2-7; D might be TRBD2 (6 bases). The source of this sequence is a man between 50 and 69 years old who received an inactivated influenza vaccine. Sequenced here: PBMCs from blood, sampled less than 22 months after vaccination. Here the CDR3 reads CASSLFPGSKAYEQYF. The DNA of the CDR3 is TGTGCCAGCAGTTTATTTCCCGGGAGTAAAGCCTACGAGCAGTACTTC.